This T cell receptor beta chain was sequenced for a study of shared clonotypes between healthy human individuals. This CDR3 contains 14 residues. The V end was cut by 8 bases, the J end by 2 bases, with 16 bases between. Germline CDR1 and CDR2: MNHEY and SVGAGI. TCRdb's copy holds only in-frame clones and misses some; the assay was immunoSEQ multiplex PCR. The profile shows about 2 million clones, over 85% of them singletons. Selected positively for CCR7 and CD45RO-negative, naive CD8 cells excluded terminally differentiated effector memory CD45RA+ cells. Sequencing was done on a sample of naive CD8+ T cells sorted from blood. This sequence originates from a man aged 18-30 years in good health. The rearrangement joins TRBV6-5 to TRBJ2-7; a weak D match, TRBD1 (5 bases). The DNA for the CDR3 is TGTGCCAGCGGGGCGCTCGCTCCCCCCTACGAGCAGTACTTC. Translated: CASGALAPPYEQYF.